This record looks at one T cell receptor beta chain sequence and its context. TCRdb's table, derived via immunoSEQ multiplex PCR, lists solely in-frame clones and lacks some. The sample yields a few million clones, 90% to 95% seen once. The sample is drawn from a study of shared clonotypes between healthy human individuals. At the level of the study: Three plates each covered CD4 naive and memory; CD8 naive two, CD8 memory one.

The CDR3 sequence is 13 residues long. Trimming left V 3 bases short and J 0 bases short, with 7 bases between. The germline CDR1 and CDR2 sequences are SGHRS and YFSETQ. This sequence was found in a man aged 18-30 years in good health. The source material was naive CD4+ T cells sorted from blood. The subset here: CD45RA+ positively selected. The V gene is TRBV5-1, the J gene TRBJ2-7, with unresolved D. The CDR3 DNA reads TGCGCCAGCAGCTCTCAGATCTCCTACGAGCAGTACTTC. This encodes CASSSQISYEQYF.